Listed below are T cell receptor beta chains from one sample, sequenced in a study of molecular identifiers for immune sequencing clone quantification. TCRdb reprocessed the PCR reads via MiXCR and lists one record per CDR3 protein. The table shows about 300,000 distinct CDR3 sequences, with about 22% occurring only once. Sequencing used naive CD8+ T cells from blood, with Jurkat cell RNA spiked in. These TCRs come from a human donor in good health. Some libraries in this study had Jurkat cell RNA spiked in. The conserved cysteine and the conserved F or W are not part of the CDR3 here. The D gene is left open where the match is weak.

j_call	v_call	d_call	cdr3_aa
TRBJ1-1	TRBV4-3	-	ASSQDQFVTEAF
TRBJ2-3	TRBV4-1	-	ASSQWESTDTQY
TRBJ1-2	TRBV7-9	-	ASSSNRNYGYT
TRBJ1-1	TRBV18	-	ASSPTTVMNTEAF
TRBJ2-3	TRBV12-3/TRBV12-4	TRBD1	ASSPGTADTQY
TRBJ2-5	TRBV7-2	-	ASSLRFGVQPQETQY
TRBJ2-7	TRBV7-9	-	ASSPRGRTYEQY
TRBJ1-2	TRBV6-1	-	ASSPMEAANYGYT
TRBJ2-6	TRBV13	-	ANSQDCSGANVLT
TRBJ2-5	TRBV27	-	ASSSRQGFGQETQY
TRBJ2-1	TRBV7-2	TRBD2	ASSFWTSGIYNEQF
TRBJ2-7	TRBV6-2/TRBV6-3	TRBD2	ASSYSGSSGPEQY
TRBJ1-1	TRBV5-5	-	ASSLGLTPEAF
TRBJ1-5	TRBV21-1	-	ASSKGKGQADLSRGVGPQH
TRBJ2-1	TRBV20-1	-	SARLRPNEQF
TRBJ2-7	TRBV7-2	TRBD2	ASSLPTTTSGPIYEQY
TRBJ2-3	TRBV12-3/TRBV12-4	-	ASSTLTSWDADTQY
TRBJ2-3	TRBV6-6	-	ASSYSFLDTQY
TRBJ2-7	TRBV5-8	TRBD1	ASRNRDRGAYEQY
TRBJ1-5	TRBV2	-	ASSEFPVTYSNQPQH
TRBJ2-7	TRBV7-9	-	ASSLAFGGYEQY
TRBJ1-1	TRBV12-3/TRBV12-4	TRBD1	ASTWDSSDTEAF
TRBJ2-2	TRBV7-6	-	ANSLARADGELF
TRBJ1-1	TRBV13	-	ASSFSGNWNTEAF
TRBJ2-7	TRBV27	-	ASSFGPGVGEQY
TRBJ2-7	TRBV7-2	TRBD2	ASSPLFSSGWFSYEQY
TRBJ2-7	TRBV27	TRBD2	ASSGRGLEQY
TRBJ1-1	TRBV5-1	-	ASSLVGRELEAF
TRBJ2-3	TRBV12-3/TRBV12-4	-	ASSAPPGDRQY
TRBJ2-5	TRBV7-6	TRBD2	ASSYSGRLQETQY
TRBJ2-2	TRBV19	-	ASSIGALTGELF
TRBJ2-3	TRBV7-9	-	ASSLAPARSGTDTQY
TRBJ2-5	TRBV6-2/TRBV6-3	-	ASSPRTELPQETQY
TRBJ2-7	TRBV7-9	-	ASSLGVGSMYEQY
TRBJ1-6	TRBV7-9	-	ASSSPLEENDNSPLH
TRBJ2-5	TRBV4-3	-	ASSQAVRSWDTAQETQY
TRBJ2-7	TRBV6-5	-	ASSFGPGSYEQY
TRBJ1-6	TRBV14	-	ASSQSSPQLNSPLH
TRBJ2-3	TRBV14	-	ASSPGWGSRAPGTQY
TRBJ2-3	TRBV28	TRBD1	ASSSEPGQGSTDTQY
TRBJ2-4	TRBV19	-	ASSIGGYAGMQY
TRBJ2-7	TRBV4-3	TRBD2	ASSQRQLAGVYEQY
TRBJ1-4	TRBV15	-	ATSRDRAERPVSNEKLF
TRBJ2-2	TRBV10-3	TRBD1	AISDPTGDGTGELF
TRBJ2-3	TRBV7-3	TRBD1	ASSSTGGTYTDTQY
TRBJ2-3	TRBV20-1	-	SRGADTQY
TRBJ2-5	TRBV12-3/TRBV12-4	TRBD2	ASNQGLARETQY
TRBJ2-2	TRBV20-1	-	SARGLLVNTGELF
TRBJ2-7	TRBV7-2	TRBD2	ASRAGLALEQY
TRBJ2-1	TRBV29-1	TRBD2	SGTLHSGSGSNEQF
TRBJ2-7	TRBV29-1	TRBD2	SVAGGSSNEQY
TRBJ2-7	TRBV3-1	-	ASSRVKAGTDSYEQY
TRBJ2-5	TRBV29-1	-	SVEIEVGGLQETQY
TRBJ2-2	TRBV7-2	-	ASSNQGGGTGELF
TRBJ2-3	TRBV7-9	TRBD2	ASSKRLAHTDTQY